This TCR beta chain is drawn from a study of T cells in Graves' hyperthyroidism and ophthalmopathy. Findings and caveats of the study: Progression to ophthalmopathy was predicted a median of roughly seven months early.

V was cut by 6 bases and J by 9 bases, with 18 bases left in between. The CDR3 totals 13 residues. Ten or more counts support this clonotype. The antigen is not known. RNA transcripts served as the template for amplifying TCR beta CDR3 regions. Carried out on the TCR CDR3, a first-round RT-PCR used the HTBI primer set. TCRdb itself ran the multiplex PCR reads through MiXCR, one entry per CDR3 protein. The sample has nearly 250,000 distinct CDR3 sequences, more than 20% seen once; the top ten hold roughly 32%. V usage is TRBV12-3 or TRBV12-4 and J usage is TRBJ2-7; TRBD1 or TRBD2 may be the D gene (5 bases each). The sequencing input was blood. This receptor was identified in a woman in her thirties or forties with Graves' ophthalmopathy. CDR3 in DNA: TGTGCCAGCAGCAATACAGGAGGACCAGGGCAGTACTTC. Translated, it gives CASSNTGGPGQYF.